This T cell receptor beta chain was profiled in a study of cytomegalovirus exposure and HLA in healthy donors. PCR used 60 Vbeta primers and 13 Jbeta primers. The protocol was immunoSEQ multiplex PCR, while the TCRdb copy is restricted to in-frame clones and leaves out a portion. This sample has 95,000 to 150,000 clones, with just over 65% found just once. Whole-study results and caveats: Cytomegalovirus status was reportedly diagnosed by the classifier with high sensitivity and specificity.

Note on this clone: Its antigen is undetermined.

The CDR3 length is 14 residues. Germline V lookup: CDR1 MDHEN, CDR2 SYDVKM. V lost 3 bases and J lost 5, with 14 bases in between. This receptor was identified in a man younger than 35 in good health and CMV-seronegative. The genes are TRBV28 and TRBJ2-7; D possibly corresponds to TRBD1 (6 bases). Sequencing was done on a sample of PBMCs. The DNA for the CDR3 is TGTGCCAGCAGTTTGAGTCAGGGGTTCGACGAGCAGTACTTC. It is translated as CASSLSQGFDEQYF.